These 12 T cell receptor beta chains originate from one sample sequenced in a study of control samples from healthy donors and cancer patients. Sequencing was performed with immunoSEQ multiplex PCR; in TCRdb, only in-frame clones are kept and a portion is missing. The sample lists fewer than 25,000 clones; about four fifths were seen once. Sequencing was carried out using PBMCs. All receptors come from a man at least 80 years old with head and neck cancer.

The CDR3 DNA reads TGCGCCAGCAGCTTGGCAGCGGGAGGCCTCTCCTACGAGCAGTACTTC. It encodes CASSLAAGGLSYEQYF. The J gene is TRBJ2-7, the V gene TRBV5-1, with 9 nucleotides matching TRBD2. Germline CDR1 and CDR2: SGHRS and YFSETQ. Trimming at V came to 0 bases and at J to 0 bases, leaving 4 bases not matched to a gene. The CDR3 contains 16 residues.

The V call is TRBV5-4, the J call TRBJ1-2, with no clear D. Germline V gene data show CDR1 as SGHNT and CDR2 as YYREEE (reference sequence). The CDR3 has 14 amino acids. The germline V and J ends were trimmed by 2 bases and 8 bases, with 16 bases remaining between them. The CDR3 here is CASSLGSYASGYTF. Written as DNA, the CDR3 is TGTGCCAGCAGCTTAGGGTCGTATGCTAGCGGCTACACCTTC.

This chain connects TRBV29-1 to TRBJ2-2, with 11 bases aligning to TRBD1. Germline V CDR1 and CDR2: SQVTM, ANQGSEA. This CDR3 region has 13 residues. Unmatched junction bases numbered 3, after V lost 5 bases and J lost 7 bases. The CDR3 coding sequence is TGCAGCGTTCGGACAGGGGGCCTCGGGGAGCTGTTTTTT. Translating gives CSVRTGGLGELFF.

The chain carries TRBV5-1 and TRBJ2-7; 10 bases align to TRBD1. The junction had 8 bases not matched to a gene; V was cut back by 4 bases and J by 4 bases. Germline CDR1 and CDR2: SGHRS and YFSETQ. The CDR3 spans 15 residues. The CDR3 coding sequence is TGCGCCAGCAGCCTCGTGGACAGGGGGGATTACGAGCAGTACTTC. Translation gives CASSLVDRGDYEQYF.

The chain has TRBV7-8 and TRBJ2-2; D gene uncertain. V lost 0 bases and J lost 2, with 10 bases in between. CDR3 size: 16 residues. The V gene's germline CDR1 is SGHVS and CDR2 FQNEAQ. CDR3 nucleotide sequence: TGTGCCAGCAGCTTAGCGAGGCAGATAAACACCGGGGAGCTGTTTTTT. It encodes CASSLARQINTGELFF.

V and J are TRBV10-3 and TRBJ2-5; TRBD1 matches at 8 bases. J lost 5 bases, V lost 6 bases, and 5 bases had no gene match. The germline V gene has CDR1 ENHRY and CDR2 SYGVKD. The CDR3 runs to 13 residues. The CDR3 is CAIRPGGWETQYF. The CDR3, as DNA: TGTGCCATCAGGCCAGGGGGCTGGGAGACCCAGTACTTC.

The rearrangement links TRBV18 to TRBJ1-3, with TRBD1 identical over 9 bases. Trimming cost V 3 bases and J 8 bases; bases outside gene matches: 5. The CDR3 sequence is 14 residues long. CDR1 and CDR2 (germline): KGHSH, LQKENI. Here the CDR3 reads CASSPLGQGDTIYF. The CDR3 region has the DNA TGTGCCAGCTCACCGTTGGGACAGGGTGACACCATATATTTT.

The chain combines TRBV5-1 with TRBJ2-7; either TRBD1 or TRBD2 may supply D (5 bases each). Germline V CDR1 and CDR2: SGHRS, YFSETQ. The CDR3 loop spans 15 amino acids. V was trimmed by 0 bases and J by 6 bases, leaving 16 bases between them. This CDR3 reads CASSLDEGTSGEQYF. The CDR3 DNA follows: TGCGCCAGCAGCTTGGATGAGGGGACCTCCGGCGAGCAGTACTTC.

The sample holds a few counts of this clone. The chain carries TRBV6-2 or TRBV6-3 and TRBJ2-3, with D possibly TRBD2 on 6 matching bases. CDR1 MNHEY and CDR2 SVGEGT come from the germline V gene. Trimming took 5 bases from V and 1 from J, leaving 16 bases between them. This CDR3 spans 16 amino acids. The CDR3 region is CASSPMEGPGTDTQYF. CDR3 sequence (DNA): TGTGCCAGCAGTCCCATGGAGGGGCCCGGCACAGATACGCAGTATTTT.

V gene TRBV12-3 or TRBV12-4 combines with J gene TRBJ2-1; 7 bases match TRBD1. The CDR3 extends over 13 amino acids. After removal of 5 bases from V and 5 bases from J, the junction contained 3 bases not matched to a gene. The CDR3 region is CASSGDSNNEQFF. In DNA form, the CDR3 reads TGTGCCAGCAGTGGGGACAGTAACAATGAGCAGTTCTTC.

With respect to this clone: The sample contains more than one DNA sequence encoding this CDR3. J is TRBJ1-4 and V is TRBV5-1; TRBD1 matches at 8 bases. The CDR3 has 15 amino acids. J gave up 8 bases and V 3 bases, and 9 bases lay outside the gene matches. Germline values: CDR1 SGHRS, CDR2 YFSETQ. The CDR3 DNA reads as TGCGCCAGCAGCTCGACCGGACAGGGTGGGGAAAAACTGTTTTTT. This gives the protein CASSSTGQGGEKLFF.

The CDR3 DNA follows: TGCGCCAGCAGCCGTGGACTAGCGGGATCGGGGGAGCTGTTTTTT. Its protein product is CASSRGLAGSGELFF. V and J are TRBV5-1 and TRBJ2-2; 12 positions match TRBD2. V lost 4 bases to trimming and J lost 8 bases; unmatched junction nucleotides: 6. The CDR3 runs 15 residues. Germline lookup yields CDR1 SGHRS and CDR2 YFSETQ.